A single sample gave rise to the 29 T cell receptor beta chains below, sequenced in a study of blood T cells in healthy people across ages. A second PCR of about 6 to 11 cycles used a sample-barcoded 5' primer and a J-beta primer mix. Each CDR3 protein is one row after TCRdb ran MiXCR on the 5' RACE reads. The sample includes about 1.8 million distinct CDR3 sequences, 49% of them seen just once. Sample: blood. The receptors here all came from a woman aged 40 to 50 in good health.

The chain is built from TRBV6-2 or TRBV6-3 and TRBJ2-1; 9 nucleotides agree with TRBD1. Germline values: CDR1 MNHEY, CDR2 SVGEGT. The CDR3 is made up of 18 amino acids. V was pared by 2 bases and J by 1 base, with 9 bases of the junction left unmatched. CDR3 in DNA: TGTGCCAGCAGTTACCCAAGGGACAGGGTGGGATCCTACAATGAGCAGTTCTTC. Residues: CASSYPRDRVGSYNEQFF.

The V call is TRBV28, the J call TRBJ1-4; no clear D gene. Germline CDR1 MDHEN, CDR2 SYDVKM. The V gene lost 2 bases and the J gene lost 4 bases, with 20 bases spanning the gap. The CDR3 length is 18 residues. The CDR3 region has the DNA TGTGCCAGCAGTTTAATGGGTTATCCGGGAGACAATAATGAAAAACTGTTTTTT. Its protein is CASSLMGYPGDNNEKLFF.

This chain links TRBV9 with TRBJ2-5; 7 nucleotides align to TRBD2. The CDR3 is 15 amino acids. With 4 bases clipped from V and 1 base from J, the junction kept 7 bases outside the gene matches. Germline V gene data show CDR1 as SGDLS and CDR2 as YYNGEE. The CDR3 region is CASSSGTTAQETQYF. The CDR3 DNA reads TGTGCCAGCAGCTCCGGGACTACCGCCCAAGAGACCCAGTACTTC.

The rearrangement uses TRBV29-1 and TRBJ2-3; possibly TRBD2 for D (5 bases). This CDR3 spans 12 amino acids. The germline V gene has CDR1 SQVTM and CDR2 ANQGSEA. V was trimmed by 0 bases and J by 10 bases, leaving 11 bases between them. DNA of the CDR3: TGCAGCGTTGAAGATAATCGGGATGCGCAGTATTTT. Its translation is CSVEDNRDAQYF.

V and J are TRBV12-3 or TRBV12-4 and TRBJ2-5; 13 bases line up with TRBD2. Trimming cost V 6 bases and J 7 bases; bases outside gene matches: 8. CDR3 length equals 15 residues. The CDR3 sequence is CASSQLAGGLGTQYF. The DNA for the CDR3 is TGTGCCAGCAGCCAACTAGCGGGGGGGCTCGGGACCCAGTACTTC.

The chain links TRBV29-1 to TRBJ2-7; D is possibly TRBD1 (7 bases). This CDR3 contains 12 residues. Germline CDR1 and CDR2: SQVTM and ANQGSEA. V lost 4 bases to trimming and J lost 7 bases, with 14 bases between them. The CDR3 here is CSVVEGAREQYF. CDR3 nucleotide sequence: TGCAGCGTTGTGGAGGGGGCGAGGGAGCAGTACTTC.

This clonotype was recorded a few times. The gene calls are TRBV4-3 and TRBJ2-5; 9 nucleotides match TRBD1. This CDR3 region has 16 residues. V was pared by 0 bases and J by 3 bases, with 5 bases of the junction left unmatched. CDR1 is LGHNA and CDR2 is YSLEER in the germline V gene. CDR3: CASSQDLTGGEETQYF. The CDR3 DNA sequence: TGCGCCAGCAGCCAAGATTTAACAGGGGGCGAAGAGACCCAGTACTTC.

V is TRBV3-1 and J is TRBJ2-7; D gene ambiguous. Trimming took off 1 base at V and 4 bases at J, with 14 bases between the two ends. Germline values: CDR1 LGHDT, CDR2 YNNKEL (reference sequence). The CDR3 is 15 residues long. The CDR3 here is CASSQGVFSFYEQYF. For the CDR3, the DNA is TGTGCCAGCAGCCAAGGGGTTTTCTCCTTTTACGAGCAGTACTTC.

The V gene is TRBV20-1, the J gene TRBJ2-3; D remains unclear. From germline, CDR1 is DFQATT and CDR2 SNEGSKA (reference sequence). V was trimmed by 4 bases and J by 2 bases, leaving 13 bases between them. This CDR3 region has 14 residues. The DNA for the CDR3 is TGCAGTGCTAAGACACCCCAAAACACAGATACGCAGTATTTT. This translates into CSAKTPQNTDTQYF.

CDR3 protein: CASSQGARADYEQYF. The CDR3 coding sequence is TGCGCCAGCAGCCAAGGGGCCAGGGCTGACTACGAGCAGTACTTC. This chain joins TRBV4-3 and TRBJ2-7; D possibly corresponds to TRBD1 (5 bases). CDR3 size: 15 residues. The ends were cut back, 1 base at V and 3 bases at J, with 13 bases in the middle. CDR1 is LGHNA and CDR2 is YSLEER in the germline V gene.

The rearrangement links TRBV7-9 to TRBJ2-1, with 13 bases that match TRBD2. CDR1 and CDR2 from the germline V gene are SEHNR and FQNEAQ (reference sequence). V trimming: 2 bases; J trimming: 2 bases; junction bases outside the gene matches: 12. This CDR3 is 20 amino acids long. CDR3 sequence: CASSLPLTTTSGGAYNEQFF. CDR3 in DNA: TGTGCCAGCAGCTTACCCCTGACTACTACTAGCGGGGGGGCCTACAATGAGCAGTTCTTC. The full variable domain, with the rest looked up from reference TRBV7-9 and TRBJ2-1, is DTGVSQNPRHKITKRGQNVTFRCDPISEHNRLYWYRQTLGQGPEFLTYFQNEAQLEKSRLLSDRFSAERPKGSFSTLEIQRTEQGDSAMYLCASSLPLTTTSGGAYNEQFFGPGTRLTVL.

The sample holds many counts of this clonotype. V usage is TRBV12-3 or TRBV12-4 and J usage is TRBJ2-7; 8 positions agree with TRBD1. This CDR3 spans 14 amino acids. Unmatched junction bases numbered 7, after V lost 5 bases and J lost 4 bases. The CDR3 region is CASSQTGQGYEQYF. As DNA, the CDR3 is TGTGCCAGCAGTCAGACCGGACAGGGTTACGAGCAGTACTTC.

The table lists this clonotype with a few counts. The genes are TRBV24-1 and TRBJ2-1; TRBD1 aligns across 7 bases. The germline CDR1 and CDR2 sequences are KGHDR and SFDVKD. This CDR3 spans 12 amino acids. V lost 0 bases, J lost 14 bases, and 3 bases stayed unmatched. CDR3 amino acids: CATSDLGQGEFF. CDR3 DNA sequence: TGTGCCACCAGTGATTTGGGGCAGGGGGAGTTCTTC.

This clonotype was detected only a few times. The chain uses TRBV13 and TRBJ2-3; TRBD2 agrees at 10 bases. The V segment lost 6 bases and the J segment 4 bases; nucleotides outside the gene matches: 7. The germline V gene has CDR1 PRHDT and CDR2 FYEKMQ (reference sequence). This CDR3 region has 15 residues. The CDR3 DNA follows: TGTGCCAGCAGTTCAGCGGGGGGGCGCTCAGATACGCAGTATTTT. It is translated as CASSSAGGRSDTQYF.

V is TRBV3-1 and J is TRBJ1-2; D gene ambiguous. Deletions cut 3 bases from V and 1 base from J, with 12 bases between. Looked up from germline, CDR1 is LGHDT and CDR2 is YNNKEL (reference sequence). The CDR3 length is 15 residues. CDR3 region: CASSHTGEGNYGYTF. The CDR3 bases are TGTGCCAGCAGCCATACCGGGGAAGGTAACTATGGCTACACCTTC.

In this sample, this clonotype turned up a few times. V gene TRBV6-1 combines with J gene TRBJ2-3, with 11 bases identical to TRBD2. The germline CDR1 and CDR2 sequences are MNHNS and SASEGT. The CDR3 has 17 amino acids. V dropped 6 bases and J dropped 3; count of bases not matched to a gene: 11. CDR3 coding DNA: TGTGCCAGCAGGAACGTAGCGGGGGGGCGAGTTACAGATACGCAGTATTTT. Its protein product is CASRNVAGGRVTDTQYF.

The chain is built from TRBV29-1 and TRBJ2-1; D remains unclear. There are 10 residues in the CDR3. Germline CDR1 SQVTM, CDR2 ANQGSEA. V was clipped by 7 bases and J by 5 bases, with 6 bases between them. The CDR3 loop reads CSESHNEQFF. In DNA, the CDR3 is TGCAGCGAAAGCCACAATGAGCAGTTCTTC.

The V gene is TRBV6-5, the J gene TRBJ2-7; 7 bases are a match to TRBD1. Germline lookup yields CDR1 MNHEY and CDR2 SVGAGI. The CDR3 is made up of 16 amino acids. V lost 6 bases to trimming and J lost 0 bases; unmatched junction nucleotides: 11. CDR3 region: CASSPGRQGSSYEQYF. CDR3 nucleotide sequence: TGTGCCAGCAGCCCCGGAAGACAGGGAAGCTCCTACGAGCAGTACTTC.

The chain uses TRBV12-3 or TRBV12-4 and TRBJ2-5; no definite D call. This CDR3 region has 15 residues. V lost 4 bases and J 0 bases, leaving 12 bases between the germline ends. CDR3 residues: CASSSRGVYQETQYF. For the CDR3, the DNA is TGTGCCAGCAGTTCTCGTGGGGTCTACCAAGAGACCCAGTACTTC.

V usage is TRBV12-3 or TRBV12-4 and J usage is TRBJ2-3, with D perhaps matching TRBD2 (5 bases). The CDR3 sequence is 14 residues long. V dropped 7 bases and J dropped 1 base, with 12 bases sitting between them. The CDR3 loop reads CASKVRAGTDTQYF. CDR3 in DNA: TGTGCCAGCAAAGTAAGAGCGGGCACAGATACGCAGTATTTT.

This chain joins TRBV28 and TRBJ1-3; D is unresolved. Per the germline V gene, CDR1 is MDHEN and CDR2 is SYDVKM. V dropped 6 bases and J dropped 0 bases, with 12 bases sitting between them. The CDR3 has 15 residues. This CDR3 is CASSPDGDSGNTIYF. Written as DNA, the CDR3 is TGTGCCAGCAGCCCGGACGGGGACTCTGGAAACACCATATATTTT.

The chain couples TRBV4-1 to TRBJ2-5; no reliable D call. The V gene lost 3 bases and the J gene lost 5 bases, with 16 bases spanning the gap. The CDR3 has 15 amino acids. The germline V gene has CDR1 MGHRA and CDR2 YSYEKL. The CDR3, as DNA: TGCGCCAGCAGCCAGGCTAGTGGCAGCTTCGAGACCCAGTACTTC. It is translated as CASSQASGSFETQYF.

The genes are TRBV7-2 and TRBJ1-5; D gene ambiguous. Germline V gene lookup returns CDR1 SGHTA and CDR2 FQGNSA. This CDR3 is 13 amino acids long. V was shortened by 5 bases and J by 4 bases, with 9 bases between the two germline ends. The CDR3 DNA follows: TGTGCCAGCAGCCCCTTACGTAATCAGCCCCAGCATTTT. Translated: CASSPLRNQPQHF.

This chain connects TRBV6-6 to TRBJ2-3; 7 bases map to TRBD1. Germline V gene lookup returns CDR1 MNHNY and CDR2 SVGAGI (reference sequence). With 2 bases clipped from V and 5 bases from J, the junction kept 7 bases outside the gene matches. This CDR3 region has 15 residues. The CDR3: CASSYLEGQKDTQYF. CDR3 bases: TGTGCCAGCAGTTACCTTGAGGGACAGAAAGATACGCAGTATTTT.

This clonotype was observed a handful of times. This rearrangement joins TRBV20-1 to TRBJ2-3; D possibly corresponds to TRBD2 (5 bases). CDR3 length: 14 residues. CDR1 is DFQATT, CDR2 SNEGSKA, per germline (reference sequence). Trimming cost V 6 bases and J 3 bases, with 16 bases left between them. The CDR3 here is CSAPGPSGTDTQYF. The CDR3 DNA is TGCAGTGCCCCTGGGCCATCGGGAACAGATACGCAGTATTTT.

The count of this clonotype is one. The genes are TRBV27 and TRBJ1-4, with 9 nucleotides matching TRBD1. This CDR3 comprises 16 residues. V trimming: 5 bases; J trimming: 7 bases; junction bases outside the gene matches: 11. Germline loops: CDR1 MNHEY, CDR2 SMNVEV (reference sequence). CDR3 region: CASSITAGTGSEKLFF. The CDR3 DNA is TGTGCCAGCAGTATTACGGCCGGGACAGGGAGTGAAAAACTGTTTTTT.

The J gene is TRBJ2-3, the V gene TRBV10-3; D not certain. The CDR3 runs 15 residues. Between the trimmed V and J ends, which lost 4 bases and 5 bases, there was a span of 16 bases. The germline CDR1 and CDR2 sequences are ENHRY and SYGVKD. The CDR3 DNA is TGTGCCATCAGTGGTAGTCCAGCTCCGGGAGATACGCAGTATTTT. Translation gives CAISGSPAPGDTQYF.

This clonotype came up a few times. This sequence joins TRBV2 and TRBJ2-3, with D possibly TRBD2 on 7 matching bases. Deletions cut 3 bases from V and 0 bases from J, with 13 bases between. Germline-derived CDR1 and CDR2 are SNHLY and FYNNEI. The CDR3 extends over 16 amino acids. The CDR3 sequence is CASSDPGGLSTDTQYF. CDR3 nucleotide sequence: TGTGCCAGCAGTGACCCGGGGGGCCTTAGCACAGATACGCAGTATTTT.

The sample holds a few counts of this clonotype. The chain has TRBV20-1 and TRBJ1-2; D ambiguous. This CDR3 has 11 amino acids. Germline V gene data show CDR1 as DFQATT and CDR2 as SNEGSKA (reference sequence). The germline V and J ends were trimmed by 6 bases and 3 bases, with 8 bases remaining between them. The DNA of the CDR3 is TGCAGTGCCAGGTTGGACTATGGCTACACCTTC. It specifies CSARLDYGYTF.